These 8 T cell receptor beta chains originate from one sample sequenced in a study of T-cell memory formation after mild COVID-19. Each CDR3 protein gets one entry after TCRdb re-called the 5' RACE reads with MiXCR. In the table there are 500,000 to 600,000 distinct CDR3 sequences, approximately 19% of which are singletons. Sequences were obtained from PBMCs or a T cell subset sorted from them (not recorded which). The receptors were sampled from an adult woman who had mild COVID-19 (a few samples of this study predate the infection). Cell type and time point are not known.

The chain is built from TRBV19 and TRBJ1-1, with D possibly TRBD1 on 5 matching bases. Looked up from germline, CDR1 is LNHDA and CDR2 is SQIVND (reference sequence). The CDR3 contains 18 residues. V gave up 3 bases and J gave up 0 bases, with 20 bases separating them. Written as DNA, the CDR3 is TGTGCCAGTAGTATCTTGAAGGGGCAGGGCATTATGAACACTGAAGCTTTCTTT. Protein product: CASSILKGQGIMNTEAFF.

The CDR3 coding sequence is TGTGCCAGCAGCTCCCGATGGGATCAGCCCCAGCATTTT. As protein: CASSSRWDQPQHF. The rearrangement links TRBV7-9 to TRBJ1-5; D unclear. V gave up 4 bases and J gave up 5 bases, with 9 bases separating them. CDR1 SEHNR and CDR2 FQNEAQ come from the germline V gene (reference sequence). This CDR3 has 13 residues.

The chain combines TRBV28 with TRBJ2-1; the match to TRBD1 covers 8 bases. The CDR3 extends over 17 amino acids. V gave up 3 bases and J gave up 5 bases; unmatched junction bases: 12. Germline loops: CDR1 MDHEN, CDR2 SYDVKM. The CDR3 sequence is CASSFFQFSGQDNEQFF. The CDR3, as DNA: TGTGCCAGCAGTTTTTTCCAGTTTTCGGGACAGGACAATGAGCAGTTCTTC.

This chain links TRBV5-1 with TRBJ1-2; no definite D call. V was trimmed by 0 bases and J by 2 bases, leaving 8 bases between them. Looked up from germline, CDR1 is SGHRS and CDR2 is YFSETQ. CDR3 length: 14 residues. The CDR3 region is CASSLGHMNYGYTF. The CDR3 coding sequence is TGCGCCAGCAGCTTGGGACACATGAACTATGGCTACACCTTC.

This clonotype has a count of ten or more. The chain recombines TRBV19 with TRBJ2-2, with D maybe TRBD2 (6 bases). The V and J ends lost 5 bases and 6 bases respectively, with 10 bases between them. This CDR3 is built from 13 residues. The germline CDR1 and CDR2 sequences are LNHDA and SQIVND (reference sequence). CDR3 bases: TGTGCCAGTAGTTGGAGGGTGGCCGGGGAGCTGTTTTTT. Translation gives CASSWRVAGELFF.

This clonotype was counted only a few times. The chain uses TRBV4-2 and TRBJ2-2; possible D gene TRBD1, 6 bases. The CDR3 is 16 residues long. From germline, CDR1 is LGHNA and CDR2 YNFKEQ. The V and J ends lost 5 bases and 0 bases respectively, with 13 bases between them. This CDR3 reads CASSSMGAANTGELFF. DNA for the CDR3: TGTGCCAGCAGCAGCATGGGGGCGGCGAACACCGGGGAGCTGTTTTTT.

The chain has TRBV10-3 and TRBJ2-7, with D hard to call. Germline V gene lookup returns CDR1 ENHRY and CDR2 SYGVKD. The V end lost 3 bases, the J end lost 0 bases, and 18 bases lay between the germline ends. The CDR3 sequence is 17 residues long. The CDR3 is CAISDGVRSFSSYEQYF. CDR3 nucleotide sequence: TGTGCCATCAGTGACGGTGTCCGCTCCTTCAGCTCCTACGAGCAGTACTTC.

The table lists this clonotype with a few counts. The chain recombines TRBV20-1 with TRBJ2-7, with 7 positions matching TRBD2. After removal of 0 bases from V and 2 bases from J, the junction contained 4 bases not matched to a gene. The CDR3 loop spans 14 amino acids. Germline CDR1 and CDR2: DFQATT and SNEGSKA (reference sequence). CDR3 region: CSARDRLAPYEQYF. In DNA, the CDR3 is TGCAGTGCTAGAGACCGACTAGCCCCCTACGAGCAGTACTTC.